The 30 T cell receptor beta chains in this list originate from one sample, sequenced in a study of control samples from healthy donors and cancer patients. The method was immunoSEQ multiplex PCR; TCRdb's version includes in-frame clones alone and lacks a portion of them. Altogether 350,000 to 450,000 clones are present, about nine tenths being singletons, with the ten largest covering 5% to 7%. The material sequenced was PBMCs. All receptors come from a man between 35 and 55 years old with head and neck cancer.

The rearrangement joins TRBV7-9 to TRBJ1-2; 7 bases agree with TRBD1. V dropped 5 bases and J dropped 0; count of bases not matched to a gene: 6. Germline V lookup: CDR1 SEHNR, CDR2 FQNEAQ (reference sequence). The CDR3 is 15 residues long. This CDR3 is CASSVGTVANYGYTF. CDR3 DNA sequence: TGTGCCAGCAGCGTTGGGACAGTAGCTAACTATGGCTACACCTTC. Complete variable domain (other parts from reference TRBV7-9 and TRBJ1-2): DTGVSQNPRHKITKRGQNVTFRCDPISEHNRLYWYRQTLGQGPEFLTYFQNEAQLEKSRLLSDRFSAERPKGSFSTLEIQRTEQGDSAMYLCASSVGTVANYGYTFGSGTRLTVV.

This clone occurred once. This chain uses TRBV2 with TRBJ2-2; D call uncertain. Germline CDR1 SNHLY, CDR2 FYNNEI. CDR3 size: 14 residues. V lost 8 bases and J lost 0, with 10 bases in between. In DNA, the CDR3 is TGTGCCAGCTCGCCCTACACGAACACCGGGGAGCTGTTTTTT. Amino acids: CASSPYTNTGELFF.

The rearrangement uses TRBV5-1 and TRBJ1-1; 7 bases match TRBD1. Losses at the gene ends were 4 bases for V and 4 bases for J; bases not matched to a gene: 7. The germline V gene has CDR1 SGHRS and CDR2 YFSETQ. This CDR3 region has 14 residues. CDR3 DNA sequence: TGCGCCAGCAGCACGGACAGGCGGGGCACTGAAGCTTTCTTT. Translated: CASSTDRRGTEAFF.

The rearrangement uses TRBV7-8 and TRBJ2-2; no definite D call. Trimming removed 3 bases at V and 5 bases at J, with 16 bases between. CDR3 length: 16 residues. Germline V lookup: CDR1 SGHVS, CDR2 FQNEAQ. The CDR3 region is CASSLRRLVGTGELFF. CDR3 in DNA: TGTGCCAGCAGCTTGCGGCGGCTAGTAGGGACCGGGGAGCTGTTTTTT.

V is TRBV12-3 or TRBV12-4 and J is TRBJ2-1; 7 nucleotides agree with TRBD1. This CDR3 has 13 residues. J was trimmed by 15 bases and V by 0 bases; bases with no gene match: 8. The CDR3 DNA reads as TGTGCCAGCAGTTTAGCATCAGACAGGGATCTGTTCTTC. Its protein is CASSLASDRDLFF.

The V call is TRBV28, the J call TRBJ2-1; D gene unclear. Trimming removed 2 bases at V and 2 bases at J, with 4 bases between. This CDR3 region has 13 residues. CDR1 and CDR2 (germline): MDHEN, SYDVKM. The CDR3 bases are TGTGCCAGCAGTTTACTAGCCTACAATGAGCAGTTCTTC. It encodes CASSLLAYNEQFF.

V gene TRBV19 combines with J gene TRBJ2-1; D unresolved. Germline V lookup: CDR1 LNHDA, CDR2 SQIVND (reference sequence). This CDR3 has 13 amino acids. Between the trimmed V and J ends, which lost 3 bases and 4 bases, there was a span of 7 bases. The CDR3 spells CASSMVRYNEQFF. CDR3 bases: TGTGCCAGTAGTATGGTCCGATACAATGAGCAGTTCTTC.

The chain couples TRBV7-8 to TRBJ1-5; D not resolved. Trimming stripped 2 bases from V and 6 bases from J, with 20 bases between. Per germline, CDR1 SGHVS and CDR2 FQNEAQ. The CDR3 spans 17 residues. CDR3 protein: CASSLSRRTSGGQPQHF. The CDR3 DNA reads TGTGCCAGCAGCTTATCTCGCAGGACGTCAGGAGGTCAGCCCCAGCATTTT.

V gene TRBV29-1 combines with J gene TRBJ2-1; a possible D gene is TRBD1 (6 bases). Trimming removed 3 bases from V and 4 bases from J, with 13 bases in between. CDR1 and CDR2 (germline): SQVTM, ANQGSEA. The CDR3 length is 14 residues. CDR3 residues: CSVEGQGEYNEQFF. CDR3 coding DNA: TGCAGCGTTGAGGGACAAGGGGAATACAATGAGCAGTTCTTC.

The rearrangement uses TRBV20-1 and TRBJ1-5; D unclear. The CDR3 runs to 13 residues. Germline V CDR1 and CDR2: DFQATT, SNEGSKA (reference sequence). V was cut by 3 bases and J by 1 base, with 7 bases left in between. CDR3 in DNA: TGCAGTGCTAGTAGAGACAGCAATCAGCCCCAGCATTTT. This sequence encodes CSASRDSNQPQHF.

CDR3 coding DNA: TGTGCCAGCAGTTACTCGTTCAAGAACACTGAAGCTTTCTTT. Its protein is CASSYSFKNTEAFF. The chain joins TRBV6-5 to TRBJ1-1; D gene uncertain. Trimming left V 0 bases short and J 1 base short, with 6 bases between. Germline CDR1 is MNHEY and CDR2 is SVGAGI. The CDR3 is 14 amino acids.

V and J are TRBV9 and TRBJ1-2; D may be TRBD1 (6 bases). In germline, CDR1 is SGDLS, CDR2 YYNGEE. Trimming shortened V by 2 bases and J by 2 bases, and 10 bases separated the two germline ends. The CDR3 contains 14 residues. CDR3 DNA: TGTGCCAGCAGCGTCTCTGGACAGAACTATGGCTACACCTTC. Protein sequence: CASSVSGQNYGYTF.

This clone was counted a few times. This chain links TRBV15 with TRBJ1-5, with TRBD1 as a possible D gene (5 bases). Germline CDR1 and CDR2: LNHNV and YYDKDF (reference sequence). Deletions cut 1 base from V and 1 base from J, with 8 bases between. The CDR3 consists of 15 residues. The DNA for the CDR3 is TGTGCCACCAGCAGAGGACAGTTCAGCAATCAGCCCCAGCATTTT. Translated, it gives CATSRGQFSNQPQHF.

This clone is a singleton in its sample. The V gene is TRBV7-9, the J gene TRBJ1-4, with a weak D call TRBD1 (6 bases). V shed 2 bases and J shed 5 bases, with 15 bases lying between them. The CDR3 runs 16 residues. The V gene's germline CDR1 is SEHNR and CDR2 FQNEAQ (reference sequence). CDR3 in amino acids: CASSLLKGQQNEKLFF. The CDR3 DNA reads as TGTGCCAGCAGCTTATTGAAGGGACAACAGAATGAAAAACTGTTTTTT.

The rearrangement joins TRBV7-8 to TRBJ2-7; D perhaps matches TRBD2 (5 bases). Trimming shortened V by 5 bases and J by 0 bases, and 20 bases separated the two germline ends. Germline CDR1 SGHVS, CDR2 FQNEAQ. The CDR3 contains 17 residues. In DNA form, the CDR3 reads TGTGCCAGCAGCCATCCGGGGAGAGTAAGCCCCTCCTACGAGCAGTACTTC. Its protein is CASSHPGRVSPSYEQYF.

There are a few counts of this clone. The rearrangement links TRBV5-1 to TRBJ2-5; maybe TRBD1 (6 bases). Germline V CDR1 and CDR2: SGHRS, YFSETQ. The V gene lost 4 bases and the J gene lost 0 bases, with 10 bases spanning the gap. CDR3 size: 14 residues. CDR3 protein: CASSLRTDQETQYF. In nucleotides, the CDR3 is TGCGCCAGCAGCCTCCGGACAGACCAAGAGACCCAGTACTTC.

This clone was found once. The rearrangement uses TRBV3-1 (or the pseudogene TRBV3-2) and TRBJ2-3, with a possible D match to TRBD2 (5 bases). The ends were cut back, 7 bases at V and 6 bases at J, with 11 bases in the middle. Germline lookup yields CDR1 LGHDT and CDR2 YNNKEL (reference sequence). The CDR3 length is 12 residues. CDR3 protein: CASTLSGDTQYF. The CDR3 coding sequence is TGTGCCAGCACCCTATCGGGGGATACGCAGTATTTT.

A word on this clone: The identical CDR3 is also encoded by other nucleotide sequences in the sample. The V and J genes are TRBV9 and TRBJ1-5, with 7 bases fitting TRBD1. V trimming: 3 bases; J trimming: 3 bases; junction bases outside the gene matches: 3. CDR1 is SGDLS, CDR2 YYNGEE, per germline. The CDR3 covers 14 residues. The CDR3 spells CASSAGTANQPQHF. CDR3 DNA: TGTGCCAGCAGCGCCGGGACAGCCAATCAGCCCCAGCATTTT.

In its sample, this clone was seen once. The gene calls are TRBV5-6 and TRBJ2-7; D is ambiguous. The CDR3 totals 15 residues. Trimming left V 4 bases short and J 6 bases short, with 20 bases between. CDR1 is SGHDT, CDR2 YYEEEE, per germline. CDR3 sequence: CASSRDLWRSGEQYF. The CDR3 DNA sequence: TGTGCCAGCAGCCGCGACCTGTGGCGGTCCGGCGAGCAGTACTTC.

This chain uses TRBV5-1 with TRBJ2-2; 7 bases are shared with TRBD2. The CDR3 has 18 residues. J lost 0 bases, V lost 4 bases, and 12 bases had no gene match. From germline, CDR1 is SGHRS and CDR2 YFSETQ. CDR3 nucleotides: TGCGCCAGCAGCCTGGGGAGGGATACTACTTCGAACACCGGGGAGCTGTTTTTT. Encoded protein: CASSLGRDTTSNTGELFF. The full variable domain, with the rest looked up from reference TRBV5-1 and TRBJ2-2, is KAGVTQTPRYLIKTRGQQVTLSCSPISGHRSVSWYQQTPGQGLQFLFEYFSETQRNKGNFPGRFSGRQFSNSRSEMNVSTLELGDSALYLCASSLGRDTTSNTGELFFGEGSRLTVL.

The chain carries TRBV6-5 and TRBJ2-7; D perhaps matches TRBD1 (6 bases). V was shortened by 4 bases and J by 2 bases, with 15 bases between the two germline ends. This CDR3 region has 15 residues. Germline CDR1 is MNHEY and CDR2 is SVGAGI. CDR3 residues: CASSFGRGITYEQYF. As DNA, the CDR3 is TGTGCCAGCAGTTTTGGCAGGGGAATTACCTACGAGCAGTACTTC.

The V call is TRBV9, the J call TRBJ2-5; TRBD2 agrees at 12 bases. V was clipped by 4 bases and J by 5 bases; unmatched bases: 12. The CDR3 runs 17 residues. Looked up from germline, CDR1 is SGDLS and CDR2 is YYNGEE. The DNA of the CDR3 is TGTGCCAGCAGCTCAAGTCGACTAGCGGGAGAGGGTGAGACCCAGTACTTC. This encodes CASSSSRLAGEGETQYF. The full variable domain, rest sourced from reference TRBV9 and TRBJ2-5, is DSGVTQTPKHLITATGQRVTLRCSPRSGDLSVYWYQQSLDQGLQFLIQYYNGEERAKGNILERFSAQQFPDLHSELNLSSLELGDSALYFCASSSSRLAGEGETQYFGPGTRLLVL.

The genes are TRBV7-8 and TRBJ1-6; D unclear. The germline V gene has CDR1 SGHVS and CDR2 FQNEAQ. The germline V and J ends were trimmed by 5 bases and 9 bases, with 17 bases remaining between them. This CDR3 has 15 residues. CDR3 region: CASSPVGPMGSPLHF. CDR3 sequence (DNA): TGTGCCAGCAGCCCGGTGGGTCCGATGGGTTCACCCCTCCACTTT.

In this sample, this clone turned up once. The chain has TRBV27 and TRBJ1-5; TRBD1 aligns across 8 bases. J was trimmed by 0 bases and V by 6 bases; bases with no gene match: 7. Germline CDR1 MNHEY, CDR2 SMNVEV (reference sequence). This CDR3 comprises 16 residues. DNA for the CDR3: TGTGCCAGCAGAGACAGGGGATATACTAGCAATCAGCCCCAGCATTTT. Encoded protein: CASRDRGYTSNQPQHF.

The chain is built from TRBV15 and TRBJ1-1; 9 bases match TRBD1. The J segment lost 4 bases and the V segment lost 6 bases, leaving 3 bases of the junction unmatched. CDR3 size: 13 residues. Germline V CDR1 and CDR2: LNHNV, YYDKDF (reference sequence). Here the CDR3 reads CATRRDRVTEAFF. CDR3 coding DNA: TGTGCCACCAGAAGGGACAGGGTCACTGAAGCTTTCTTT.

This clone was seen only a few times. The genes are TRBV6-1 and TRBJ2-7, with TRBD1 matching over 8 bases. V dropped 2 bases and J dropped 3; count of bases not matched to a gene: 3. From germline, CDR1 is MNHNS and CDR2 SASEGT. CDR3 size: 14 residues. The DNA for the CDR3 is TGTGCCAGCAGTGAATGGGACAGGAACTACGAGCAGTACTTC. This translates into CASSEWDRNYEQYF.

The chain recombines TRBV10-1 with TRBJ2-1; D is uncertain. Germline loops: CDR1 WNHNN, CDR2 SYGVQD (reference sequence). V was clipped by 3 bases and J by 9 bases, with 12 bases between them. The CDR3 consists of 13 residues. This CDR3 reads CASSEIWAGEQFF. Written as DNA, the CDR3 is TGCGCCAGCAGTGAAATCTGGGCCGGTGAGCAGTTCTTC.

V is TRBV19 and J is TRBJ2-6; no clear D gene. Germline CDR1 and CDR2: LNHDA and SQIVND (reference sequence). V lost 7 bases, J lost 1 base, and 14 bases lay in between. The length of the CDR3 is 16 residues. The CDR3 DNA sequence: TGTGCCAGTACGGTCTTACCCCTTTCTGGGGCCAACGTCCTGACTTTC. It is translated as CASTVLPLSGANVLTF.

The chain has TRBV5-8 and TRBJ1-1; D is possibly TRBD1 (6 bases). CDR3 length equals 16 residues. V was clipped by 0 bases and J by 4 bases, with 16 bases between them. Germline CDR1 is SGHTS and CDR2 is YDEGEE. The CDR3 DNA reads TGTGCCAGCAGCTTGGTGGGGGGAGGGACACGCACTGAAGCTTTCTTT. This sequence encodes CASSLVGGGTRTEAFF.

The chain uses TRBV3-1 (or the pseudogene TRBV3-2) and TRBJ2-6, with a weak D call TRBD2 (5 bases). Germline V lookup: CDR1 LGHDT, CDR2 YNNKEL (reference sequence). This CDR3 has 16 amino acids. V shed 5 bases and J shed 0 bases, with 11 bases lying between them. Here the CDR3 reads CASSLGLSSGANVLTF. The CDR3 DNA sequence: TGTGCCAGCAGCTTAGGACTGAGCTCTGGGGCCAACGTCCTGACTTTC.